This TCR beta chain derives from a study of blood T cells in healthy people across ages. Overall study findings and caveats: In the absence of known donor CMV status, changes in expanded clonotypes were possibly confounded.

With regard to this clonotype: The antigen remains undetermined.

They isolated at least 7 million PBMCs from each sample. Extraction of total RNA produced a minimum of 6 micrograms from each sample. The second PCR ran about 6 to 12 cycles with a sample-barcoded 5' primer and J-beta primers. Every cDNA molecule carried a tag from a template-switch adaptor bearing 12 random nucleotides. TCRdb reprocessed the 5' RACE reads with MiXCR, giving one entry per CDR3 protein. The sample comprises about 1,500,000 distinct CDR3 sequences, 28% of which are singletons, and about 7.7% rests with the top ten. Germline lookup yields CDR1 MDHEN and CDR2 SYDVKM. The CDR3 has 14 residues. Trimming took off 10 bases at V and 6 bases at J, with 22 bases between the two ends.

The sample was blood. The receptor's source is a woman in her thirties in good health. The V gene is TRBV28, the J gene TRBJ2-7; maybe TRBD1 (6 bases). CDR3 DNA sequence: TGTGCCACCTTTATAACGGACAGCCCCGGCGAGCAGTACTTC. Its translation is CATFITDSPGEQYF. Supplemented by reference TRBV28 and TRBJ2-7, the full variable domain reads DVKVTQSSRYLVKRTGEKVFLECVQDMDHENMFWYRQDPGLGLRLIYFSYDVKMKEKGDIPEGYSVSREKKERFSLILESASTNQTSMYLCATFITDSPGEQYFGPGTRLTVT.